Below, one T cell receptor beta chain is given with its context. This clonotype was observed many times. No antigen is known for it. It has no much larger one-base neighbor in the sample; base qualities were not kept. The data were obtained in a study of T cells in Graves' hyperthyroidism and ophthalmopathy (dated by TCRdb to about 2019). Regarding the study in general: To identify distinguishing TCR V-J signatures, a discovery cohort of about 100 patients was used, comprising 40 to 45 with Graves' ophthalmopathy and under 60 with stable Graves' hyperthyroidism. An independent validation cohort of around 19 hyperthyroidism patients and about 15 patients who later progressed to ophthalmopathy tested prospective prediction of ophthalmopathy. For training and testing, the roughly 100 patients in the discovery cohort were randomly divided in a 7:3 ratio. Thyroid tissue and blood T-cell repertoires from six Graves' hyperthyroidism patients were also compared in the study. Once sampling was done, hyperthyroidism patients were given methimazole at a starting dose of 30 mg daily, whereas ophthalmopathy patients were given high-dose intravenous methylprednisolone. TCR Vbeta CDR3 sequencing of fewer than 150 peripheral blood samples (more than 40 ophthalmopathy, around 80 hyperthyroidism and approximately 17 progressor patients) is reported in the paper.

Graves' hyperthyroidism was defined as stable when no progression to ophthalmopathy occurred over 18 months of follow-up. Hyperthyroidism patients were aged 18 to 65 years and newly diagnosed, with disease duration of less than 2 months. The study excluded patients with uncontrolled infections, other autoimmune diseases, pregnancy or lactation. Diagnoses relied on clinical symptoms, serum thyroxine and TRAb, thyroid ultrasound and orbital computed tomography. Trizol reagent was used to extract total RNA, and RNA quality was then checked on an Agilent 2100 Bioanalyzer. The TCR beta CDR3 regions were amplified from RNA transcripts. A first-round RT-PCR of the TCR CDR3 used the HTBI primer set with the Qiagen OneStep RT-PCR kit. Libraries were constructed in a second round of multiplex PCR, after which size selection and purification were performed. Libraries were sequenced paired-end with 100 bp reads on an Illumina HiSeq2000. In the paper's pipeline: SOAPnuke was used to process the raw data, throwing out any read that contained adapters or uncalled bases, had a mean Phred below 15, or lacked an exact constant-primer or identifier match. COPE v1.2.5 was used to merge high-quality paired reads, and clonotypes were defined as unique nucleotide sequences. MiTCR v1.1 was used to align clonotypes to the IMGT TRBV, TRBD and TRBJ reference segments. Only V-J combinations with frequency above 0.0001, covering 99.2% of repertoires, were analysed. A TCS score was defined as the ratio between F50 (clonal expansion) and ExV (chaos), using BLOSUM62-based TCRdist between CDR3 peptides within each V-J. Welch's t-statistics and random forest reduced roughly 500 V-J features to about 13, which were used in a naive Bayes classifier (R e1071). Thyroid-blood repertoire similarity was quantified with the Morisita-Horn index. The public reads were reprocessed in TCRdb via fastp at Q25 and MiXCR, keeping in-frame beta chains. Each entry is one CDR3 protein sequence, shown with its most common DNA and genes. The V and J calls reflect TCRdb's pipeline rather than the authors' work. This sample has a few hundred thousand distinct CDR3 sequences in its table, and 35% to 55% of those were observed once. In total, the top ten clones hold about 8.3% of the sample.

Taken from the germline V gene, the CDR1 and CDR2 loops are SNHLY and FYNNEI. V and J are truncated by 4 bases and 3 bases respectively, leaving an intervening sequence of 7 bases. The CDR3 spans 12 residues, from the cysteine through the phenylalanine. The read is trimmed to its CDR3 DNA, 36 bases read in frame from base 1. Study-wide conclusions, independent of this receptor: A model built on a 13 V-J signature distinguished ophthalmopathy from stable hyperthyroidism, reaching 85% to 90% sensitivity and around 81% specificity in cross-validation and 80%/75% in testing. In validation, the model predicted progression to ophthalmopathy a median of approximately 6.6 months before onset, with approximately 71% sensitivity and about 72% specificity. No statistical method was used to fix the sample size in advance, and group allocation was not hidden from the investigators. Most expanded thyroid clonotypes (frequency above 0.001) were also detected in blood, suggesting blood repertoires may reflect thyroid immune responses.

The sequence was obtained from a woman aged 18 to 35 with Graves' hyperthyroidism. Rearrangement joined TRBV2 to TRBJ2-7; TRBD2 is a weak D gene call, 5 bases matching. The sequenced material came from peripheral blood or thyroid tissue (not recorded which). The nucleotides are TGTGCCAGCAGTGTTGCGGGCTACGAGCAGTACTTC. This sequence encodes CASSVAGYEQYF.